Listed below are T cell receptor beta chains from one sample, sequenced in a study of blood T cell repertoires in COVID-19. The protocol was immunoSEQ multiplex PCR, while the TCRdb copy is restricted to in-frame clones and leaves out a portion. Among about 210,000 clones listed, 80% were seen once. What was sequenced was peripheral blood. The receptors derive from a woman in her seventies with acute or convalescent COVID-19. CDR3s include the opening cysteine and the closing phenylalanine or tryptophan. The size of a clone is reported for some rows only, either as once, few or many, or as a class for expanded clones.

>few|TRBV5-5|TRBJ2-5
CASSLELTGTGRETQYF
>NA|TRBV9|TRBJ1-3
CASSVVGIPGNTIYF
>few|TRBV25-1|TRBJ1-5
CASSPGQGFAQPQHF
>once|TRBV19|TRBJ2-3
CASSIGQTSTDTQYF
>NA|TRBV9|TRBJ1-1
CASSVSRNTEAFF
>NA|TRBV3-1/TRBV3-2|TRBJ1-3
CASRSRSGAEGNTIYF
>NA|TRBV2|TRBJ1-3
CASKVDSSGNTIYF
>NA|TRBV5-1|TRBJ2-5
CASSLAQIQETQYF
>NA|TRBV5-1|TRBJ2-5
CASSPQVTRVETQYF
>NA|TRBV7-6|TRBJ1-1
CASSLLGSYLNTEAFF
>NA|TRBV11-3|TRBJ2-1
CASSSRPDSPYNEQFF
>once|TRBV3-1/TRBV3-2|TRBJ2-7
CASSQDNPSGVYEQYF
>NA|TRBV24-1|TRBJ2-5
CATSGQTGGEETQYF
>NA|TRBV5-1|TRBJ2-7
CASSLHADGRFFGLDSSYEQYF
>NA|TRBV30|TRBJ2-3
CAWSPGVSTDTQYF
>NA|TRBV9|TRBJ2-1
CASSVAAGVGEQFF
>NA|TRBV29-1|TRBJ1-1
CSVEDPGGSTEAFF
>NA|TRBV6-2/TRBV6-3|TRBJ2-5
CASSSLAGGPETQYF
>NA|TRBV29-1|TRBJ2-3
CSVRGGVSTDTQYF
>NA|TRBV5-4|TRBJ1-2
CASSLGRFYGYTF
>few|TRBV5-1|TRBJ1-1
CASSPRTGLPQAEAFF
>NA|TRBV5-8|TRBJ2-3
CASSAGTSGGGTDTQYF
>few|TRBV11-3|TRBJ2-3
CASSARTGSDTQYF